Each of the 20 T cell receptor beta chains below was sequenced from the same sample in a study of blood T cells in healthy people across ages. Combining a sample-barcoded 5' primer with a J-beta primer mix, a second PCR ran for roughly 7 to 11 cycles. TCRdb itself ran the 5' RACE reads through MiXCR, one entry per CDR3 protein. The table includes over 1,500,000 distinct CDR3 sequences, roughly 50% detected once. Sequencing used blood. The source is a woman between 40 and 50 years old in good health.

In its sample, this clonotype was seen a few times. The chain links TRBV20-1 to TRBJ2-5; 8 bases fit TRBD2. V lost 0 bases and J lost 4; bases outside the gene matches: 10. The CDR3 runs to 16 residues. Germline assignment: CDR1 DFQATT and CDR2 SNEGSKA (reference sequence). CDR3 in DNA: TGCAGTGCTAGAGATCCAGGCGGGAGGCAGATAGAGACCCAGTACTTC. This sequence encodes CSARDPGGRQIETQYF.

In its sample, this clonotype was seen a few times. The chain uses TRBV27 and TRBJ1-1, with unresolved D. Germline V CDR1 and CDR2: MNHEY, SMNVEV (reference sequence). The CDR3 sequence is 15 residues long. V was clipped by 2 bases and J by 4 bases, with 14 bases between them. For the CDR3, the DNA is TGTGCCAGCAGTTTACGACTCGGTTACAGCACTGAAGCTTTCTTT. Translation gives CASSLRLGYSTEAFF.

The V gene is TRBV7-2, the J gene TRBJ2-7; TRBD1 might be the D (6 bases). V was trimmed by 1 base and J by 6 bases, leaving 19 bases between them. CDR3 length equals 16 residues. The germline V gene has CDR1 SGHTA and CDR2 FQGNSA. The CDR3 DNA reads TGTGCCAGCAGCTTAGGTTGGACAGTCCAGTTTCCCGAGCAGTACTTC. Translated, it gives CASSLGWTVQFPEQYF.

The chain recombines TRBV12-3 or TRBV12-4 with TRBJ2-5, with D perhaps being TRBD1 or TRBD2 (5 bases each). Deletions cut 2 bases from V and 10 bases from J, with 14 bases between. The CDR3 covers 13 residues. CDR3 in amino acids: CASSLSHLGDQYF. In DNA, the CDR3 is TGTGCCAGCAGTTTAAGCCATTTGGGGGACCAGTACTTC.

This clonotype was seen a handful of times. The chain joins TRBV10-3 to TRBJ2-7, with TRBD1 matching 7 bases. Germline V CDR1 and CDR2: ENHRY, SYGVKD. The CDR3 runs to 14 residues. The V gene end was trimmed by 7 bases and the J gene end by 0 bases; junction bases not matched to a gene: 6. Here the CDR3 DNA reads TGTGCCATCATGTCGGGACAGACCTCCTACGAGCAGTACTTC. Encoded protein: CAIMSGQTSYEQYF.

DNA for the CDR3: TGTGCCAGCAGCCAATCGGGGGGCCCTTCAAATGAGCAGTACTTC. Its protein product is CASSQSGGPSNEQYF. The chain uses TRBV16 and TRBJ2-5; D might be TRBD1 or TRBD2, each matching 6 bases. CDR3 length: 15 residues. CDR1 KGHSY and CDR2 FQNENV come from the germline V gene. V was clipped by 0 bases and J by 11 bases, with 19 bases between them.

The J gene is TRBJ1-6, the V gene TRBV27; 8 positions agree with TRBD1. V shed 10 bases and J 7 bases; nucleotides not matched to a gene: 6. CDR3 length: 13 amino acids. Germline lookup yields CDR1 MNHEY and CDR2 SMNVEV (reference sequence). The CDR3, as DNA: TGTGCCACCCGGACAGGGAGAAATTCACCCCTCCACTTT. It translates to CATRTGRNSPLHF.

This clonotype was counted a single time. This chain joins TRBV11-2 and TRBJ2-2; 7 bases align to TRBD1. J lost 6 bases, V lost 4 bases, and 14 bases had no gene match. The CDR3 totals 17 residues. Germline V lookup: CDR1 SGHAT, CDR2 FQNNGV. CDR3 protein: CASSYPRQGPSAGELFF. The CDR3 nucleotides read TGTGCCAGCAGCTATCCCAGACAGGGCCCTTCGGCCGGGGAGCTGTTTTTT.

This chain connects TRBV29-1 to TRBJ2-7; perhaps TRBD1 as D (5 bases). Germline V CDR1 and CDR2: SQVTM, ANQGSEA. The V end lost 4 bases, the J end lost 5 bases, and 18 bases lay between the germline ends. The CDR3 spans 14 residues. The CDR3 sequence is CSVVWLAGPDEQYF. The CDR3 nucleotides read TGCAGCGTTGTGTGGTTGGCAGGGCCGGACGAGCAGTACTTC.

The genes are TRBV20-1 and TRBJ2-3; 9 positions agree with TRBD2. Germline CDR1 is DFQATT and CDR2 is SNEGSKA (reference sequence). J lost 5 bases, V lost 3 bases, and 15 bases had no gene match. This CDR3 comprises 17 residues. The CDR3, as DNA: TGCAGTGCTAGCCTCCAACGTGCGGGGGGGCCCGTAGATACGCAGTATTTT. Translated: CSASLQRAGGPVDTQYF.

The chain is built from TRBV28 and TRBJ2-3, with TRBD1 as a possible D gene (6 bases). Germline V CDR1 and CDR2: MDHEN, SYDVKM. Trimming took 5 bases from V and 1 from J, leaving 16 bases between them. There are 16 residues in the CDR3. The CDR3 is CASSHPYRDRTDTQYF. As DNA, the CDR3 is TGTGCCAGCAGTCATCCATACAGGGATCGCACAGATACGCAGTATTTT. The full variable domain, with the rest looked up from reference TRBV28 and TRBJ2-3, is DVKVTQSSRYLVKRTGEKVFLECVQDMDHENMFWYRQDPGLGLRLIYFSYDVKMKEKGDIPEGYSVSREKKERFSLILESASTNQTSMYLCASSHPYRDRTDTQYFGPGTRLTVL.

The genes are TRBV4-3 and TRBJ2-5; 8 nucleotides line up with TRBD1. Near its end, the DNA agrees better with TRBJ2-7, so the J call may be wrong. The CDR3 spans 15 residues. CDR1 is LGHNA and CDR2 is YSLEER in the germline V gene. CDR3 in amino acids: CASSQDTGGSREQYF. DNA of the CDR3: TGCGCCAGCAGCCAAGATACAGGGGGGAGTCGCGAGCAGTACTTC.

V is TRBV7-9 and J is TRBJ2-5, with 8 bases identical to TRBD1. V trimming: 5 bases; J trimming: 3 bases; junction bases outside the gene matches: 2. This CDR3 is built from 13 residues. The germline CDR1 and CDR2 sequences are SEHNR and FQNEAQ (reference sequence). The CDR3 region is CASSEDREETQYF. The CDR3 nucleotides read TGTGCCAGCAGCGAGGACAGGGAAGAGACCCAGTACTTC.

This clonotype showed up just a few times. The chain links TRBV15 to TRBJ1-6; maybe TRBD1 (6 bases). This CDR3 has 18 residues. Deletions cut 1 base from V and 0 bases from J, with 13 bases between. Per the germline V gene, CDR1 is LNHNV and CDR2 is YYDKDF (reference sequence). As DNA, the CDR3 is TGTGCCACCAGCAGAGGCTCAGGGGCGGGCTCCTATAATTCACCCCTCCACTTT. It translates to CATSRGSGAGSYNSPLHF.

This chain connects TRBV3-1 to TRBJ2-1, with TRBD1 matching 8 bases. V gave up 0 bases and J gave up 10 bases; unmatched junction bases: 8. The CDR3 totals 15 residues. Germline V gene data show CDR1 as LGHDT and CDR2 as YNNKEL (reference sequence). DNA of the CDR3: TGTGCCAGCAGCCAAGAGCAGGGGGCAGGAAGGGAGCAGTTCTTC. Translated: CASSQEQGAGREQFF.

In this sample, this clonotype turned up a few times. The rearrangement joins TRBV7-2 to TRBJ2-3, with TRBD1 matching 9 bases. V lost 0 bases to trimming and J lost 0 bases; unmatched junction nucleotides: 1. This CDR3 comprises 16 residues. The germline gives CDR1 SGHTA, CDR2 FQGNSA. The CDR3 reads CASSLAGQGSTDTQYF. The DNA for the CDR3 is TGTGCCAGCAGCTTAGCTGGACAGGGGAGCACAGATACGCAGTATTTT.

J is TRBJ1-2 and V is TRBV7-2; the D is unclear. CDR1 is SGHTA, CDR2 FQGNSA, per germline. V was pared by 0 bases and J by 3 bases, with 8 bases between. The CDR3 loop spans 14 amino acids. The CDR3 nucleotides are TGTGCCAGCAGCTTAGCGACGGCAGACTATGGCTACACCTTC. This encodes CASSLATADYGYTF.

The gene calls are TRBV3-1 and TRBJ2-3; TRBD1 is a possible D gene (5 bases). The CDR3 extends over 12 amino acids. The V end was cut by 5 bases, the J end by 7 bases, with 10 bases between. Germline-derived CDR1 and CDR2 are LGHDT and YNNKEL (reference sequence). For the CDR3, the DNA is TGTGCCAGCAGCAACTCAGGGAATACGCAGTATTTT. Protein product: CASSNSGNTQYF.

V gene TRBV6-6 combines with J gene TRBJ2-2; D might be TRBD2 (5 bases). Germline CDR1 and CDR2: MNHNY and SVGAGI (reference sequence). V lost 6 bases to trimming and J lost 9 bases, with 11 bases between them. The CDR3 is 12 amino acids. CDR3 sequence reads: CASSALAWELFF. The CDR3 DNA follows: TGTGCCAGCAGCGCCCTAGCTTGGGAGCTGTTTTTT.

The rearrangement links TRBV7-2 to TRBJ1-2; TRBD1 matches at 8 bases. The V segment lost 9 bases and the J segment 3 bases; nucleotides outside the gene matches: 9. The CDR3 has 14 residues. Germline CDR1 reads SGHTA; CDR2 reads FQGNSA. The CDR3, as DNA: TGTGCCAGGGATTCAGGGGGCTTTGACTATGGCTACACCTTC. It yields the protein CARDSGGFDYGYTF.